These 3 T cell receptor beta chains share one sample of origin, sequenced in a study of blood T cell repertoires in COVID-19 (dated by TCRdb to the early 2020s). Libraries came from the immunoSEQ multiplex PCR assay. The immuneACCESS repertoire file appears here via TCRdb, limited to in-frame rearrangements. These files lack a portion of the clones; in checked studies, under half of the deficit traces to unresolved V genes, and the cause of the others is not known. The table for this sample lists 100,000 or so clones; around 88% of them were counted only once. The ten top clones hold 0.47% of the sample. The specimen was peripheral blood. These receptors originate from a man in his 60s with acute or convalescent COVID-19.

The chain combines TRBV5-5 with TRBJ2-7, with D hard to call. The V gene's germline CDR1 is SGHKS and CDR2 YYEKEE (reference sequence). The CDR3 contains 15 residues. Trimming cost V 0 bases and J 0 bases, with 10 bases left between them. In nucleotides, the CDR3 is TGTGCCAGCAGCTTGGCCCCCTCCCTCTCCTACGAGCAGTACTTC. As protein: CASSLAPSLSYEQYF.

This chain connects TRBV27 to TRBJ2-1; 8 bases are a match to TRBD2. With 3 bases clipped from V and 1 base from J, the junction kept 8 bases outside the gene matches. The CDR3 is 17 residues long. The V gene's germline CDR1 is MNHEY and CDR2 SMNVEV (reference sequence). CDR3 in amino acids: CASSFKGAGVSYNEQFF. The CDR3 DNA reads TGTGCCAGCAGTTTTAAAGGAGCGGGGGTTTCCTACAATGAGCAGTTCTTC.

This rearrangement joins TRBV2 to TRBJ2-1; no definite D call. CDR1 is SNHLY and CDR2 is FYNNEI in the germline V gene. The CDR3 contains 14 residues. V was trimmed by 3 bases and J by 0 bases, leaving 6 bases between them. CDR3 in amino acids: CASSDTRSYNEQFF. CDR3 sequence (DNA): TGTGCCAGCAGTGATACGCGCTCCTACAATGAGCAGTTCTTC. Filled out from reference TRBV2 and TRBJ2-1, the complete variable domain reads EPEVTQTPSHQVTQMGQEVILRCVPISNHLYFYWYRQILGQKVEFLVSFYNNEISEKSEIFDDQFSVERPDGSNFTLKIRSTKLEDSAMYFCASSDTRSYNEQFFGPGTRLTVL.